The entry below describes one T cell receptor (beta chain). Its specificity is not known. 60 Vbeta and 13 Jbeta primers were used in PCR. Profiled with immunoSEQ multiplex PCR; TCRdb holds only in-frame clones, not every one. The sample lists about 230,000 clones; approximately 80% were seen once. This entry is derived from a study of cytomegalovirus exposure and HLA in healthy donors. Study-wide background: Early on, a data release was issued that held tens of millions of unique TCRs from HLA-typed donors.

The study, taken as a whole, reports: The study flagged 150 to 200 TCR beta chains as cytomegalovirus-associated.

The sequencing sample was made of PBMCs. The TCR comes from a woman aged 40 to 50 in good health and CMV-seronegative.

In nucleotides, the CDR3 is TGTGCCAGCACCTCTCAAGAGGGACAGACCTACGAGCAGTACTTC. Protein: CASTSQEGQTYEQYF. The chain uses TRBV6-6 and TRBJ2-7, with 7 bases that match TRBD1. Germline V gene lookup returns CDR1 MNHNY and CDR2 SVGAGI (reference sequence). V lost 7 bases and J lost 2; bases outside the gene matches: 11. CDR3 length: 15 residues.